This T cell receptor (beta chain) was identified during a study of regulatory T cells in long-lasting Graves disease. Time point denoted: persistent/refractory GD, antithyroid drugs over 5 years with positive TRAb. RNA isolated from PBMCs was used to make the TCR library. Points from the study as a whole: The study examined only peripheral blood, not thyroid tissue. TRBV28, TRBJ1-2 and TRBJ2-5 emerged as the favored segments in persistent disease. It is possible that accuracy was reduced by the small size of the sample.

Assembly of TCR beta libraries relied on iRepertoire HTBI primers together with Arm-PCR of CDR3 regions. From the multiplex PCR reads, TCRdb called clonotypes with MiXCR, one entry per CDR3 protein. The sample carries 300,000 to 500,000 distinct CDR3 sequences, under 25% recorded once. This CDR3 region has 14 residues. The V gene's germline CDR1 is MNHEY and CDR2 SMNVEV (reference sequence). V shed 2 bases and J shed 4 bases, with 12 bases lying between them. This clonotype has just a few counts. Its antigen is unknown. The chain uses TRBV27 and TRBJ2-7; weak D call: TRBD2 (5 bases). Sequencing used peripheral blood mononuclear cells (PBMCs), obtained when the disease was refractory, from a patient treated with antithyroid drugs. This sequence originates from a female donor with Graves disease. As DNA, the CDR3 is TGTGCCAGCAGTTTAAACGGGAACTTGTACGAGCAGTACTTC. Its protein product is CASSLNGNLYEQYF.